These T cell receptor beta chains were read from a single sample in a study of shared clonotypes between healthy human individuals. Sequencing was performed with immunoSEQ multiplex PCR; in TCRdb, only in-frame clones are kept and a portion is missing. The sample has just over 2,000,000 clones, less than 95% seen once; the top ten hold 0.85% to 1.2%. Sequenced sample: naive CD8+ T cells sorted from blood. These receptors were taken from a man aged 18 to 30 in good health. The CDR3 runs from the conserved cysteine through the conserved F or W. D genes are given only for firm matches. Part of the rows lack a size; the others show once, few, many or a class for expanded clones.

length: 13
D: NA
size: NA
V: TRBV14
J: TRBJ2-7
CDR3: CASSPGHGYEQYF
DNA: TGTGCCAGCAGCCCGGGACACGGATACGAGCAGTACTTC

length: 16
D: NA
size: NA
V: TRBV7-9
J: TRBJ1-2
CDR3: CASSPSRDPPLHGYTF
DNA: TGTGCCAGCAGCCCCTCCCGGGACCCTCCACTCCATGGCTACACCTTC

length: 15
D: TRBD2
size: NA
V: TRBV2
J: TRBJ2-5
CDR3: CASSEGRGGLETQYF
DNA: TGTGCCAGCAGTGAAGGCCGGGGGGGCCTGGAGACCCAGTACTTC

length: 13
D: NA
size: NA
V: TRBV18
J: TRBJ1-2
CDR3: CASSPEGNYGYTF
DNA: TGTGCCAGCTCACCGGAGGGTAACTATGGCTACACCTTC

length: 14
D: NA
size: NA
V: TRBV19
J: TRBJ1-6
CDR3: CASSISGAESPLHF
DNA: TGTGCCAGTAGTATATCGGGGGCTGAATCACCCCTCCACTTT

length: 15
D: NA
size: NA
V: TRBV4-1
J: TRBJ2-7
CDR3: CASSQAAGPTYEQYF
DNA: TGCGCCAGCAGCCAAGCTGCCGGGCCGACCTACGAGCAGTACTTC

length: 16
D: NA
size: NA
V: TRBV10-2
J: TRBJ2-7
CDR3: CASSEYRVLSTYEQYF
DNA: TGCGCCAGCAGTGAGTACAGGGTTCTTAGCACCTACGAGCAGTACTTC

length: 16
D: NA
size: NA
V: TRBV25-1
J: TRBJ2-1
CDR3: CASSDLIGSSYNEQFF
DNA: TGTGCCAGCAGTGACCTCATAGGTAGCTCCTACAATGAGCAGTTCTTC

length: 16
D: NA
size: NA
V: TRBV27
J: TRBJ1-5
CDR3: CASSLSEGDSNQPQHF
DNA: TGTGCCAGCAGTTTATCAGAGGGGGACAGCAATCAGCCCCAGCATTTT

length: 13
D: NA
size: NA
V: TRBV11-2
J: TRBJ2-5
CDR3: CASSLRDQETQYF
DNA: TGTGCCAGCAGCTTACGGGACCAAGAGACCCAGTACTTC

length: 17
D: NA
size: once
V: TRBV5-4
J: TRBJ1-4
CDR3: CASSLGAKESASEKLFF
DNA: TGTGCCAGCAGCTTGGGTGCAAAAGAGAGCGCGTCTGAAAAACTGTTTTTT

length: 15
D: TRBD2
size: NA
V: TRBV9
J: TRBJ2-7
CDR3: CASSLGTSGTYEQYF
DNA: TGTGCCAGCAGCCTTGGGACTAGCGGAACCTACGAGCAGTACTTC

length: 17
D: TRBD2
size: NA
V: TRBV18
J: TRBJ2-5
CDR3: CASSPRFGLAARETQYF
DNA: TGTGCCAGCTCACCACGATTCGGACTAGCGGCAAGAGAGACCCAGTACTTC

length: 16
D: TRBD2
size: NA
V: TRBV10-3
J: TRBJ2-3
CDR3: CAIRVTSGRETDTQYF
DNA: TGTGCCATCAGGGTGACTAGCGGGAGGGAGACAGATACGCAGTATTTT

length: 15
D: TRBD2
size: NA
V: TRBV7-2
J: TRBJ2-7
CDR3: CASSLPAGGPYEQYF
DNA: TGTGCCAGCAGCCTTCCGGCGGGAGGGCCTTACGAGCAGTACTTC

length: 16
D: NA
size: few
V: TRBV4-1
J: TRBJ1-5
CDR3: CASSQEARGGNQPQHF
DNA: TGCGCCAGCAGCCAAGAGGCTCGGGGCGGCAATCAGCCCCAGCATTTT

length: 14
D: TRBD1
size: NA
V: TRBV5-1
J: TRBJ1-6
CDR3: CASSLGDRPTPLHF
DNA: TGCGCCAGCAGCTTGGGGGACAGGCCGACACCCCTCCACTTT

length: 13
D: TRBD2
size: NA
V: TRBV13
J: TRBJ2-7
CDR3: CASSAGGNYEQYF
DNA: TGTGCCAGCAGCGCGGGGGGGAACTACGAGCAGTACTTC

length: 14
D: NA
size: NA
V: TRBV29-1
J: TRBJ2-1
CDR3: CSVYGPKTGNEQFF
DNA: TGCAGCGTCTACGGGCCCAAGACGGGCAATGAGCAGTTCTTC

length: 17
D: TRBD1
size: NA
V: TRBV2
J: TRBJ1-3
CDR3: CASSVGTATTSGNTIYF
DNA: TGTGCCAGCAGTGTAGGGACAGCTACTACTTCTGGAAACACCATATATTTT

length: 16
D: TRBD1
size: NA
V: TRBV9
J: TRBJ1-1
CDR3: CASSVAGTGGWDEAFF
DNA: TGTGCCAGCAGCGTAGCCGGGACAGGGGGCTGGGATGAAGCTTTCTTT

length: 15
D: NA
size: NA
V: TRBV4-2
J: TRBJ1-1
CDR3: CASSQDNEMNTEAFF
DNA: TGTGCCAGCAGCCAAGATAATGAGATGAACACTGAAGCTTTCTTT

length: 15
D: NA
size: NA
V: TRBV27
J: TRBJ1-1
CDR3: CASSLTGLPNTEAFF
DNA: TGTGCCAGCAGTTTAACGGGACTCCCGAACACTGAAGCTTTCTTT

length: 14
D: NA
size: NA
V: TRBV6-6
J: TRBJ2-3
CDR3: CASSPGQAGDTQYF
DNA: TGTGCCAGCAGCCCCGGACAAGCTGGAGATACGCAGTATTTT

length: 16
D: NA
size: NA
V: TRBV18
J: TRBJ1-3
CDR3: CASSPPGPVRGNTIYF
DNA: TGTGCCAGCTCACCTCCGGGGCCGGTCCGTGGAAACACCATATATTTT

length: 11
D: NA
size: NA
V: TRBV6-6
J: TRBJ2-1
CDR3: CASSYGNEQFF
DNA: TGTGCCAGCAGTTACGGGAATGAGCAGTTCTTC

length: 16
D: TRBD2
size: NA
V: TRBV27
J: TRBJ2-7
CDR3: CASSLVGGTSVYEQYF
DNA: TGTGCCAGCAGTTTGGTGGGAGGGACGTCGGTATACGAGCAGTACTTC

length: 15
D: NA
size: NA
V: TRBV19
J: TRBJ1-5
CDR3: CASTPFGGSNQPQHF
DNA: TGTGCCAGTACCCCCTTCGGAGGAAGCAATCAGCCCCAGCATTTT

length: 14
D: NA
size: NA
V: TRBV4-1
J: TRBJ2-5
CDR3: CASSELLAQETQYF
DNA: TGCGCCAGCAGCGAACTCCTAGCCCAAGAGACCCAGTACTTC

length: 13
D: NA
size: NA
V: TRBV7-3
J: TRBJ2-2
CDR3: CASSPQNTGELFF
DNA: TGTGCCAGCAGCCCCCAGAACACCGGGGAGCTGTTTTTT

length: 15
D: NA
size: NA
V: TRBV7-9
J: TRBJ1-1
CDR3: CASSLDLGPNTEAFF
DNA: TGTGCCAGCAGCTTAGACCTAGGACCTAACACTGAAGCTTTCTTT

length: 14
D: NA
size: NA
V: TRBV6-5
J: TRBJ1-2
CDR3: CASSSGGEDYGYTF
DNA: TGTGCCAGCAGTTCCGGGGGAGAGGACTATGGCTACACCTTC

length: 14
D: NA
size: NA
V: TRBV25-1
J: TRBJ2-5
CDR3: CASSDPRGDETQYF
DNA: TGTGCCAGCAGTGACCCCAGAGGGGACGAGACCCAGTACTTC

length: 14
D: NA
size: NA
V: TRBV7-9
J: TRBJ2-2
CDR3: CASSLNSNTGELFF
DNA: TGTGCCAGCAGCTTAAATAGCAACACCGGGGAGCTGTTTTTT

length: 15
D: NA
size: NA
V: TRBV30
J: TRBJ1-5
CDR3: CAWSIQGLGNQPQHF
DNA: TGTGCCTGGAGTATCCAAGGGCTCGGCAATCAGCCCCAGCATTTT

length: 18
D: TRBD2
size: NA
V: TRBV7-2
J: TRBJ2-5
CDR3: CASSTDFEAGAGGETQYF
DNA: TGTGCCAGCAGCACAGATTTTGAAGCGGGAGCAGGTGGAGAGACCCAGTACTTC

length: 18
D: TRBD1
size: NA
V: TRBV4-1
J: TRBJ2-3
CDR3: CASSQGRQGWAFADTQYF
DNA: TGCGCCAGCAGCCAAGGGCGACAGGGTTGGGCGTTTGCAGATACGCAGTATTTT

length: 13
D: TRBD1
size: few
V: TRBV10-1
J: TRBJ2-7
CDR3: CASSADRDYEQYF
DNA: TGCGCCAGCAGTGCGGACAGGGACTACGAGCAGTACTTC

length: 16
D: TRBD2
size: once
V: TRBV13
J: TRBJ2-5
CDR3: CASSLGLAGVQETQYF
DNA: TGTGCCAGCAGCTTAGGTCTAGCGGGGGTTCAAGAGACCCAGTACTTC

length: 13
D: NA
size: few
V: TRBV27
J: TRBJ2-1
CDR3: CASSLSSYNEQFF
DNA: TGTGCCAGCAGTCTGAGCTCCTACAATGAGCAGTTCTTC

length: 18
D: TRBD1
size: NA
V: TRBV5-4
J: TRBJ1-6
CDR3: CASSPERTGSSYNSPLHF
DNA: TGTGCCAGCAGCCCGGAGCGGACAGGGAGCTCCTATAATTCACCCCTCCACTTT

length: 15
D: NA
size: NA
V: TRBV7-6
J: TRBJ1-5
CDR3: CASSDNKDSNQPQHF
DNA: TGTGCCAGCAGCGATAACAAGGATAGCAATCAGCCCCAGCATTTT

length: 15
D: TRBD2
size: NA
V: TRBV19
J: TRBJ2-3
CDR3: CASSSGTSKWDTQYF
DNA: TGTGCCAGTAGTTCCGGGACTAGCAAGTGGGATACGCAGTATTTT

length: 13
D: NA
size: NA
V: TRBV7-2
J: TRBJ1-1
CDR3: CASSLILNTEAFF
DNA: TGTGCCAGCAGCTTAATATTGAACACTGAAGCTTTCTTT

length: 15
D: NA
size: NA
V: TRBV5-1
J: TRBJ2-5
CDR3: CASRLGTFVQETQYF
DNA: TGCGCCAGCAGGTTGGGGACTTTTGTTCAAGAGACCCAGTACTTC

length: 15
D: TRBD2
size: NA
V: TRBV6-5
J: TRBJ2-7
CDR3: CASSQGTSGPYEQYF
DNA: TGTGCCAGCAGTCAGGGGACTAGCGGCCCCTACGAGCAGTACTTC

length: 15
D: NA
size: NA
V: TRBV2
J: TRBJ2-1
CDR3: CASSGTGTSYNEQFF
DNA: TGTGCCAGCAGTGGCACAGGGACATCCTACAATGAGCAGTTCTTC

length: 13
D: TRBD1
size: NA
V: TRBV5-5
J: TRBJ2-7
CDR3: CASSPGQGTEQYF
DNA: TGTGCCAGCAGCCCCGGACAGGGAACCGAGCAGTACTTC

length: 16
D: TRBD1
size: NA
V: TRBV27
J: TRBJ1-1
CDR3: CASSLAPGTGITEAFF
DNA: TGTGCCAGCTCCTTGGCCCCCGGGACAGGGATCACTGAAGCTTTCTTT

length: 16
D: NA
size: NA
V: TRBV4-1
J: TRBJ2-7
CDR3: CASSQSVGGQSYEQYF
DNA: TGCGCCAGCAGCCAGTCTGTCGGGGGCCAATCCTACGAGCAGTACTTC

length: 13
D: NA
size: NA
V: TRBV2
J: TRBJ2-7
CDR3: CASSEEDTYEQYF
DNA: TGTGCCAGCAGTGAGGAGGACACTTACGAGCAGTACTTC

length: 16
D: NA
size: NA
V: TRBV5-4
J: TRBJ2-7
CDR3: CASSWGTGGLGDEQYF
DNA: TGTGCCAGCAGCTGGGGAACGGGGGGCTTAGGAGACGAGCAGTACTTC

length: 11
D: TRBD1
size: NA
V: TRBV9
J: TRBJ2-1
CDR3: CATGGSYEQFF
DNA: TGTGCCACAGGGGGCAGCTATGAGCAGTTCTTC

length: 13
D: NA
size: NA
V: TRBV5-4
J: TRBJ1-1
CDR3: CASSLLGSPRAFF
DNA: TGTGCCAGCAGCTTGCTTGGGTCCCCTCGGGCTTTCTTT

length: 16
D: NA
size: NA
V: TRBV6-6
J: TRBJ2-2
CDR3: CASRNPVGEGDGELFF
DNA: TGTGCCAGCAGGAACCCCGTTGGAGAGGGGGACGGGGAGCTGTTTTTT

length: 16
D: NA
size: NA
V: TRBV10-3
J: TRBJ2-2
CDR3: CAISEPSGALTGELFF
DNA: TGTGCCATCAGTGAGCCGTCCGGGGCCTTGACCGGGGAGCTGTTTTTT

length: 14
D: NA
size: NA
V: TRBV5-1
J: TRBJ2-7
CDR3: CASSWTRGVYEQYF
DNA: TGCGCCAGCAGCTGGACGAGAGGCGTTTACGAGCAGTACTTC

length: 15
D: NA
size: once
V: TRBV19
J: TRBJ1-3
CDR3: CASSIAASPGNTIYF
DNA: TGTGCCAGTAGTATAGCTGCATCCCCTGGAAACACCATATATTTT

length: 14
D: NA
size: NA
V: TRBV6-5
J: TRBJ2-6
CDR3: CASSYREGANVLTF
DNA: TGTGCCAGCAGTTACAGGGAGGGGGCCAACGTCCTGACTTTC

length: 15
D: TRBD1
size: NA
V: TRBV7-6
J: TRBJ2-3
CDR3: CASSTGTGGTDTQYF
DNA: TGTGCCAGCAGCACGGGGACAGGGGGCACAGATACGCAGTATTTT